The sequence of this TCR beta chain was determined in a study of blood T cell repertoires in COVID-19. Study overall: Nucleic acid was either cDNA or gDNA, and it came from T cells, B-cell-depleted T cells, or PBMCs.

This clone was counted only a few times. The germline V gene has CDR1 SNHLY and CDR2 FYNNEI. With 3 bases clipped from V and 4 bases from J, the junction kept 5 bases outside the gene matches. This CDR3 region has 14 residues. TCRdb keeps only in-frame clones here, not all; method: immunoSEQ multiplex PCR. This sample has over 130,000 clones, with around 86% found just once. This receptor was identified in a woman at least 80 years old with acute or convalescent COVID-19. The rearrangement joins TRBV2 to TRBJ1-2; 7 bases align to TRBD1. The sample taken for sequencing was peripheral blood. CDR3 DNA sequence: TGTGCCAGCAGTGAGGGGTGGGACAGCTATGGCTACACCTTC. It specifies CASSEGWDSYGYTF. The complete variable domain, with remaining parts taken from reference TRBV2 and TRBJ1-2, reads EPEVTQTPSHQVTQMGQEVILRCVPISNHLYFYWYRQILGQKVEFLVSFYNNEISEKSEIFDDQFSVERPDGSNFTLKIRSTKLEDSAMYFCASSEGWDSYGYTFGSGTRLTVV.